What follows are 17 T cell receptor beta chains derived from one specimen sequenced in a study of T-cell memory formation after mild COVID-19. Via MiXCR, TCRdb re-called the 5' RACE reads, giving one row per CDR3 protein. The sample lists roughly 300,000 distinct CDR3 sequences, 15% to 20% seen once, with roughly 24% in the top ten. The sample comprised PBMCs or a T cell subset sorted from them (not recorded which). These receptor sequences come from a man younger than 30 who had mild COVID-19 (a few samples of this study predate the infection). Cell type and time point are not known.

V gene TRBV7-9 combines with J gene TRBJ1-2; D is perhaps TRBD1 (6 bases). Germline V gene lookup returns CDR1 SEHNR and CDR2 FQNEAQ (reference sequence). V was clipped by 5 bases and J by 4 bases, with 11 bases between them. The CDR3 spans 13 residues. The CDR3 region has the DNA TGTGCCAGCAGCCAAGGGACACTCTATGGCTACACCTTC. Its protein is CASSQGTLYGYTF.

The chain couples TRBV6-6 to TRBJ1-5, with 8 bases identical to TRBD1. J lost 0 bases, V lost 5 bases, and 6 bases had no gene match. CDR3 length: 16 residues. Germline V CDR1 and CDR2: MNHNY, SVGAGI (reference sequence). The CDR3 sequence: CASSSGQGSSNQPQHF. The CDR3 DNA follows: TGTGCCAGCAGTAGCGGACAGGGCTCTAGCAATCAGCCCCAGCATTTT.

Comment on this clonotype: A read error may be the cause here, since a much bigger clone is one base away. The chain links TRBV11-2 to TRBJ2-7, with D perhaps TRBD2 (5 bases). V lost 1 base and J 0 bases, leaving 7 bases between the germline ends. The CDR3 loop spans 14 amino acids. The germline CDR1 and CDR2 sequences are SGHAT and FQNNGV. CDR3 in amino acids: CASSLAGNSYEQYV. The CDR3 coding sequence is TGTGCCAGCAGCTTAGCCGGGAACTCCTACGAGCAGTACGTC.

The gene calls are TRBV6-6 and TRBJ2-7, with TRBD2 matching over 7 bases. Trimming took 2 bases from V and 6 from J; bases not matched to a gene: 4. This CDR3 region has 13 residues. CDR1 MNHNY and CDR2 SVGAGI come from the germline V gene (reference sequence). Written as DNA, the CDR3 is TGTGCCAGCAGTTACGGGGAGGGGCTCGAGCAGTACGTC. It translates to CASSYGEGLEQYV.

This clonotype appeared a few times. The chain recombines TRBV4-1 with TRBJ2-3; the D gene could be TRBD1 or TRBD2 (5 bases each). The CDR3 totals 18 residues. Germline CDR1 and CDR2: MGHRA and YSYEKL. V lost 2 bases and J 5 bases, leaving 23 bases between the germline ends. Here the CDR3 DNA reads TGCGCCAGCAGCCAACGGGTCCGGGGCCCCCCGAGGGGAGATACGCAGTATTTT. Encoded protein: CASSQRVRGPPRGDTQYF.

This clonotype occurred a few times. CDR3 region: CASSWGNPFF. The CDR3 DNA follows: TGTGCCAGCAGTTGGGGCAACCCTTTCTTT. The chain links TRBV12-3 or TRBV12-4 to TRBJ1-1; possibly TRBD1 for D (5 bases). This CDR3 is built from 10 residues. The V gene lost 4 bases and the J gene lost 12 bases, with 9 bases spanning the gap.

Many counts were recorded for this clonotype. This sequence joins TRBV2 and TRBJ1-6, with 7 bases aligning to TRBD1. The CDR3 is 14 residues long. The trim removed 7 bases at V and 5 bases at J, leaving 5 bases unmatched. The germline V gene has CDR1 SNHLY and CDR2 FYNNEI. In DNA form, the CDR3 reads TGTGCCAGCAAGGCAGGGGGGAATAATTCACCCCTCCACTTT. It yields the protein CASKAGGNNSPLHF.

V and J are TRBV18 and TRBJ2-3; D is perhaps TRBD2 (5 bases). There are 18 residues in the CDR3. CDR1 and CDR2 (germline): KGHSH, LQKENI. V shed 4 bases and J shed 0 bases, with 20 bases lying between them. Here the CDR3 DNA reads TGTGCCAGCTCACAATGGACTTTCCCCAAGTCTAGCACAGATACGCAGTATTTT. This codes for CASSQWTFPKSSTDTQYF.

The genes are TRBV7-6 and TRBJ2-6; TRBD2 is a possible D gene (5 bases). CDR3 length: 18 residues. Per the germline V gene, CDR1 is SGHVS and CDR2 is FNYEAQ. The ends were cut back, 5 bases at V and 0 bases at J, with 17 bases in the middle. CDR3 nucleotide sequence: TGTGCCAGCAGCCCCGGACTTTTTTATAGCTCTGGGGCCAACGTCCTGACTTTC. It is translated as CASSPGLFYSSGANVLTF.

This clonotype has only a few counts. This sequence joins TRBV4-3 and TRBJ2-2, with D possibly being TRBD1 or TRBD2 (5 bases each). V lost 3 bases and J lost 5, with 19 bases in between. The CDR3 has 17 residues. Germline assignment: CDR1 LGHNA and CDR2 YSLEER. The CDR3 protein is CASSQAPGTRDTGELFF. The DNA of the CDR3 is TGCGCCAGCAGCCAGGCCCCCGGGACGAGGGATACCGGGGAGCTGTTTTTT.

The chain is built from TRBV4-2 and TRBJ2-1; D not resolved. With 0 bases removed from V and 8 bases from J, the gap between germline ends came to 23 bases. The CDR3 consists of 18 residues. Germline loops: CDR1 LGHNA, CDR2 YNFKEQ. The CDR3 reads CASSQESWALGPSDEQFF. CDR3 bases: TGTGCCAGCAGCCAAGAGTCGTGGGCGCTGGGTCCGAGCGATGAGCAGTTCTTC.

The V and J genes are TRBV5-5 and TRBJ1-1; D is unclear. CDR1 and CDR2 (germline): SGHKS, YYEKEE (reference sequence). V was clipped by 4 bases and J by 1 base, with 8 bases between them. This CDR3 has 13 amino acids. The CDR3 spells CASSMAGNTEAFF. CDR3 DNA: TGTGCCAGCAGCATGGCCGGGAACACTGAAGCTTTCTTT. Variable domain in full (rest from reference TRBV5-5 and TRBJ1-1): DAGVTQSPTHLIKTRGQQVTLRCSPISGHKSVSWYQQVLGQGPQFIFQYYEKEERGRGNFPDRFSARQFPNYSSELNVNALLLGDSALYLCASSMAGNTEAFFGQGTRLTVV.

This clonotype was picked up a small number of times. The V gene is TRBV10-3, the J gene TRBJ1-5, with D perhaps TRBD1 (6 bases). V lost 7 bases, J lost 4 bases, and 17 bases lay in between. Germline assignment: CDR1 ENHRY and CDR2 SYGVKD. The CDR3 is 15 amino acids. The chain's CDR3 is CAIKAGANLNQPQHF. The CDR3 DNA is TGTGCCATCAAGGCAGGGGCGAACCTAAATCAGCCCCAGCATTTT.

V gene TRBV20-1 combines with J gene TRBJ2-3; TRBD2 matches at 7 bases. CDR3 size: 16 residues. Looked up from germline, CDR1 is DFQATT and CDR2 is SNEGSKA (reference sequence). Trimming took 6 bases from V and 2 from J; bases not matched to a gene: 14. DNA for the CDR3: TGCAGTGCCCCCCTGGGGGGGGGGGGTTACACAGATACGCAGTATTTT. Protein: CSAPLGGGGYTDTQYF.

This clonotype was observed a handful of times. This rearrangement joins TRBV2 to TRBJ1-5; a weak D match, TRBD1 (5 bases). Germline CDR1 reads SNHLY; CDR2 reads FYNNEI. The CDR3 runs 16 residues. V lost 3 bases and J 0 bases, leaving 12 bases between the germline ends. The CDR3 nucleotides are TGTGCCAGCAGTGAGACAGTCGATTATAGCAATCAGCCCCAGCATTTT. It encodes CASSETVDYSNQPQHF.

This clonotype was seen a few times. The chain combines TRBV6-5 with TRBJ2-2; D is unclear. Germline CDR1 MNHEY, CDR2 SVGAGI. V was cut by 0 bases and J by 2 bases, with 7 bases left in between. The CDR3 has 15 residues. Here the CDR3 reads CASSYSSANTGELFF. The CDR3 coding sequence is TGTGCCAGCAGTTACTCGTCAGCAAACACCGGGGAGCTGTTTTTT.

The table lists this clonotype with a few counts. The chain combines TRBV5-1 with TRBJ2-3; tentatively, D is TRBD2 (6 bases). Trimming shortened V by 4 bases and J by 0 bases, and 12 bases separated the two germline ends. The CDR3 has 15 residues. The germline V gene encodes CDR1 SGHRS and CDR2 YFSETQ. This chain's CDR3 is CASSGGTQSTDTQYF. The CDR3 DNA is TGCGCCAGCAGCGGGGGGACCCAAAGCACAGATACGCAGTATTTT. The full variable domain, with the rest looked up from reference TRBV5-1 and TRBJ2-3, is KAGVTQTPRYLIKTRGQQVTLSCSPISGHRSVSWYQQTPGQGLQFLFEYFSETQRNKGNFPGRFSGRQFSNSRSEMNVSTLELGDSALYLCASSGGTQSTDTQYFGPGTRLTVL.